This passage covers 18 T cell receptor beta chains from one sample sequenced in a study of early T cells in non-severe SARS-CoV-2 infection. Via MiXCR, TCRdb re-called the 5' RACE reads, giving one row per CDR3 protein. Found here are about 70,000 distinct CDR3 sequences, 5% of them singletons; the top ten hold approximately 7%. The sequencing used whole blood, collected at baseline. These receptors all stem from an adult who was a healthcare worker with PCR-confirmed SARS-CoV-2 infection or an uninfected control (not recorded which).

This clonotype came up many times. This chain uses TRBV18 with TRBJ2-1; D uncertain. The germline V and J ends were trimmed by 0 bases and 6 bases, with 3 bases remaining between them. Germline V gives CDR1 KGHSH, CDR2 LQKENI. The length of the CDR3 is 12 residues. The CDR3 DNA reads as TGTGCCAGCTCACCACCGCTCAATGAGCAGTTCTTC. Protein product: CASSPPLNEQFF.

The chain has TRBV18 and TRBJ1-1; unclear D gene. The V gene lost 5 bases and the J gene lost 8 bases, with 27 bases spanning the gap. Germline V gene sequence: CDR1 KGHSH, CDR2 LQKENI. The CDR3 totals 17 residues. The CDR3, as DNA: TGTGCCAGCTCATCCGCCGCAACAAAGTTGGGCTATACCGAAGCTTTCTTT. This translates into CASSSAATKLGYTEAFF.

This clonotype was found a few times. The V call is TRBV11-3, the J call TRBJ2-2, with 8 nucleotides matching TRBD1. The germline V gene has CDR1 SGHNT and CDR2 YENEEA. J gave up 3 bases and V 4 bases, and 7 bases lay outside the gene matches. The CDR3 is 16 residues long. Written as DNA, the CDR3 is TGTGCCAGCAGCTCGCGACAGGGGACCGACACCGGGGAGCTGTTTTTT. This codes for CASSSRQGTDTGELFF. Looking up the rest from reference TRBV11-3 and TRBJ2-2 gives the full variable domain: EAGVVQSPRYKIIEKKQPVAFWCNPISGHNTLYWYLQNLGQGPELLIRYENEEAVDDSQLPKDRFSAERLKGVDSTLKIQPAELGDSAVYLCASSSRQGTDTGELFFGEGSRLTVL.

This clonotype was counted only a few times. For the CDR3, the DNA is TGTGCCAGCAGTTTCAAACAGACGGAAAAACTGTTTTTT. Protein: CASSFKQTEKLFF. The gene calls are TRBV12-3 or TRBV12-4 and TRBJ1-4; no reliable D call. This CDR3 has 13 residues. The V end was cut by 3 bases, the J end by 8 bases, with 10 bases between.

The CDR3: CSAFDRLSSYEQYF. CDR3 in DNA: TGCAGTGCCTTCGACAGGCTATCTTCCTACGAGCAGTACTTC. The V and J genes are TRBV20-1 and TRBJ2-7; perhaps TRBD1 as D (6 bases). The V gene's germline CDR1 is DFQATT and CDR2 SNEGSKA (reference sequence). CDR3 length equals 14 residues. Trimming took off 6 bases at V and 1 base at J, with 16 bases between the two ends.

This clonotype was counted at least ten times. The rearrangement joins TRBV30 to TRBJ2-1; D is possibly TRBD1 or TRBD2 (6 bases each). The V gene's germline CDR1 is GTSNPN and CDR2 SVGIG (reference sequence). V was cut by 5 bases and J by 6 bases, with 8 bases left in between. This CDR3 comprises 11 residues. CDR3 in amino acids: CAWGGPNEQFF. CDR3 DNA sequence: TGTGCCTGGGGGGGGCCCAATGAGCAGTTCTTC.

This clonotype has more than one count but fewer than ten. The chain has TRBV10-3 and TRBJ1-1; possible D gene TRBD1, 5 bases. The CDR3 runs to 12 residues. Germline V gene lookup returns CDR1 ENHRY and CDR2 SYGVKD. Between the trimmed V and J ends, which lost 10 bases and 12 bases, there was a span of 21 bases. The CDR3 sequence is CATGEVARESFF. Written as DNA, the CDR3 is TGTGCCACGGGGGAAGTCGCGAGAGAGTCTTTCTTT.

The CDR3 DNA follows: TGTGCCAGCAGTGTTGAGGGGGCTCGGACAGATACGCAGTATTTT. This codes for CASSVEGARTDTQYF. The V call is TRBV2, the J call TRBJ2-3; 7 bases agree with TRBD1. Germline CDR1 reads SNHLY; CDR2 reads FYNNEI. J gave up 3 bases and V 4 bases, and 7 bases lay outside the gene matches. The CDR3 is 15 amino acids. Combining the CDR3 with reference TRBV2 and TRBJ2-3 gives the whole variable domain EPEVTQTPSHQVTQMGQEVILRCVPISNHLYFYWYRQILGQKVEFLVSFYNNEISEKSEIFDDQFSVERPDGSNFTLKIRSTKLEDSAMYFCASSVEGARTDTQYFGPGTRLTVL.

This clonotype was detected many times. V usage is TRBV23-1 and J usage is TRBJ2-5, with 8 positions matching TRBD1. TRBV23-1 carries the ORF label, with uncertain function. CDR3 length: 15 residues. V lost 0 bases and J lost 4; bases outside the gene matches: 4. CDR3 sequence: CASSQSVRGLETQYF. CDR3 DNA: TGCGCCAGCAGTCAATCCGTCAGGGGGCTAGAGACCCAGTACTTC.

This clonotype is medium-sized within its sample. The V and J genes are TRBV7-8 and TRBJ2-1; D not resolved. The length of the CDR3 is 12 residues. V shed 4 bases and J shed 3 bases, with 4 bases lying between them. Germline CDR1 is SGHVS and CDR2 is FQNEAQ. CDR3 residues: CASSSLYNEQFF. CDR3 coding DNA: TGTGCCAGCAGCTCCCTCTACAATGAGCAGTTCTTC.

The table lists this clonotype with many counts. The V gene is TRBV3-1, the J gene TRBJ2-7; no firm D call. This CDR3 comprises 12 residues. Trimming removed 1 base at V and 6 bases at J, with 7 bases between. CDR1 is LGHDT, CDR2 YNNKEL, per germline (reference sequence). In nucleotides, the CDR3 is TGTGCCAGCAGCCAAGTGGATAGCGAGCAGTACTTC. It is translated as CASSQVDSEQYF.

This clonotype was detected a few times. The rearrangement uses TRBV11-2 and TRBJ2-3; 7 bases align to TRBD2. This CDR3 comprises 14 residues. The V gene end was trimmed by 1 base and the J gene end by 3 bases; junction bases not matched to a gene: 1. CDR1 is SGHAT and CDR2 is FQNNGV in the germline V gene. CDR3 amino acids: CASSLAGLTDTQYF. Written as DNA, the CDR3 is TGTGCCAGCAGCTTAGCGGGACTAACAGATACGCAGTATTTT.

This clonotype was observed a few times. J is TRBJ2-2 and V is TRBV5-1; D is perhaps TRBD1 (6 bases). Germline lookup yields CDR1 SGHRS and CDR2 YFSETQ. Trimming cost V 5 bases and J 2 bases, with 13 bases left between them. The length of the CDR3 is 15 residues. The CDR3 sequence: CASRGQNRNTGELFF. CDR3 bases: TGCGCCAGCAGAGGACAGAATCGAAACACCGGGGAGCTGTTTTTT.

V gene TRBV9 combines with J gene TRBJ1-1; D not certain. Trimming pared 0 bases from V and 4 bases from J, leaving 13 bases between. The germline CDR1 and CDR2 sequences are SGDLS and YYNGEE. This CDR3 spans 15 amino acids. CDR3 sequence (DNA): TGTGCCAGCAGCGTAGCTACGATTTCGGGCACTGAAGCTTTCTTT. It yields the protein CASSVATISGTEAFF.

This clonotype was seen repeatedly, ten times or more. The chain has TRBV7-9 and TRBJ1-3; D unclear. The germline CDR1 and CDR2 sequences are SEHNR and FQNEAQ (reference sequence). This CDR3 is 14 amino acids long. Trimming removed 0 bases from V and 4 bases from J, with 7 bases in between. CDR3 in amino acids: CASSLAGQGNTIYF. CDR3 coding DNA: TGTGCCAGCAGCTTAGCAGGGCAAGGAAACACCATATATTTT.

Relative to its sample, this clonotype is medium-sized. The chain couples TRBV11-2 to TRBJ2-1; either TRBD1 or TRBD2 may supply D (5 bases each). V was cut by 5 bases and J by 9 bases, with 11 bases left in between. Germline CDR1 is SGHAT and CDR2 is FQNNGV. The CDR3 is 12 residues long. This CDR3 reads CASSLFGTEQFF. The CDR3 coding sequence is TGTGCCAGCAGCCTCTTCGGGACTGAGCAGTTCTTC. Looking up the rest from reference TRBV11-2 and TRBJ2-1 gives the full variable domain: EAGVAQSPRYKIIEKRQSVAFWCNPISGHATLYWYQQILGQGPKLLIQFQNNGVVDDSQLPKDRFSAERLKGVDSTLKIQPAKLEDSAVYLCASSLFGTEQFFGPGTRLTVL.

In this sample, this clonotype turned up a few times. This chain links TRBV28 with TRBJ2-1; 7 nucleotides line up with TRBD2. Germline CDR1 reads MDHEN; CDR2 reads SYDVKM. J gave up 0 bases and V 4 bases, and 6 bases lay outside the gene matches. The CDR3 has 16 amino acids. CDR3 sequence (DNA): TGTGCCAGCAGTTCATTAGCGGGCATCTCCTACAATGAGCAGTTCTTC. Translated, it gives CASSSLAGISYNEQFF.

This clonotype was recorded at least ten times. The V and J genes are TRBV6-5 and TRBJ1-2, with 12 bases lining up with TRBD1. The germline V gene has CDR1 MNHEY and CDR2 SVGAGI. The CDR3 covers 18 residues. V was clipped by 11 bases and J by 3 bases; unmatched bases: 19. In DNA, the CDR3 is TGTGCCTCCCTGGGTTCAGGGACAGGGGGCAGAGATTACTATGGCTACACCTTC. It codes for CASLGSGTGGRDYYGYTF.